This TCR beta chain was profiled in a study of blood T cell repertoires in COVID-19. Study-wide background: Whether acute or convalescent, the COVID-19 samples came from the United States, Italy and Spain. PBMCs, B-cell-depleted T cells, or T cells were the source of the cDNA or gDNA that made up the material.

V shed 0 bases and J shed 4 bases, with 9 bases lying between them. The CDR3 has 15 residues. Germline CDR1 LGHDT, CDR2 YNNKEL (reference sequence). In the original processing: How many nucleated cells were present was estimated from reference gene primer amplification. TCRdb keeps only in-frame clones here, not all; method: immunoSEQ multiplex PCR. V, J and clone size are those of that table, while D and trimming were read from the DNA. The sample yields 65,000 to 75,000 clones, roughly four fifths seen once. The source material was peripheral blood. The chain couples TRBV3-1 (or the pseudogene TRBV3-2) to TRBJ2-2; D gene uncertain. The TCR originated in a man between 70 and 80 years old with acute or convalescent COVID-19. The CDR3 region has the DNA TGTGCCAGCAGCCAAGATAGTGGCGGCACCGGGGAGCTGTTTTTT. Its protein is CASSQDSGGTGELFF.